This T cell receptor (beta chain) was observed in a study of early T cells in non-severe SARS-CoV-2 infection. Across the study: Chains from this unsorted whole-blood bulk RNA could not be paired.

The CDR3 runs to 16 residues. From germline, CDR1 is LGHDT and CDR2 YNNKEL (reference sequence). V lost 2 bases and J 0 bases, leaving 11 bases between the germline ends. The protocol attached unique molecular identifiers to individual cDNA molecules. TCRdb reprocessed the 5' RACE reads via MiXCR and lists one record per CDR3 protein. The table has about 64,000 distinct CDR3 sequences, roughly 9% seen once; the top ten hold roughly 13%. This clonotype was seen ten or more times. Sequenced here: whole blood, sampled at baseline. The rearrangement joins TRBV3-1 to TRBJ2-1; D call uncertain. This receptor was obtained from an adult who was a healthcare worker with PCR-confirmed SARS-CoV-2 infection or an uninfected control (not recorded which). The CDR3 loop is CASSQWGILSYNEQFF. CDR3 coding DNA: TGTGCCAGCAGCCAATGGGGAATCCTCTCCTACAATGAGCAGTTCTTC.